The T cell receptor beta chain described here comes from a study of blood T cell repertoires in COVID-19 (dated by TCRdb to the early 2020s). Notes on the research overall: Samples from collaborators originated in the United States, Italy and Spain and spanned both the acute and convalescent phases of COVID-19. The prospective study material was composed of cDNA or gDNA derived from T cells, B-cell-depleted T cells, or PBMCs. Subjects who had been exposed to COVID-19, were actively infected with it, or had recovered from it provided the deeply sampled blood TCRbeta repertoires that made up the dataset. The repertoires were made available in a free public database intended to serve as a resource for research on the immune response to SARS-CoV-2. The samples were drawn from the first 160 participants of the ongoing ImmuneRACE study and from over a thousand subjects provided by 6 global collaborators. Nearly every sample came with metadata listing a de-identified subject ID, COVID-19 status, age in years and sex. Where available, HLA class I and class II types were taken from metadata supplied by the sample provider and were not determined by assay-based typing.

Participants in the prospective study were enrolled through a virtual design, were aged roughly 18 to 100 years, and lived in roughly 26 United States geographic areas. In the prospective study, cohorts were assigned on the basis of participant-reported clinical history obtained from a screening survey and a study questionnaire. A participant counted as exposed if, within 2 weeks of entering the study, that participant had been in contact with someone who had a PCR-confirmed or clinician-diagnosed COVID-19 case. Mobile phlebotomists in the prospective study collected whole blood, serum and a nasopharyngeal or oropharyngeal swab from every participant. Additional blood draws and questionnaires over an approximately two-month period could optionally be provided by prospective study participants. Blood samples from the prospective study were shipped frozen or at room temperature prior to DNA extraction.

TCRbeta CDR3 regions were amplified from genomic DNA using the immunoSEQ Assay, a bias-controlled multiplex PCR. In the paper's pipeline: Nucleated cell counts per sample were estimated from amplification of reference gene primers within the assay. To quantify the absolute abundance of each unique TCRbeta CDR3 rearrangement, sequence reads were collapsed and filtered. For each sample, productive Simpson clonality was calculated by taking the square root of Simpson's diversity index across productive rearrangements. In TCRdb, the immuneACCESS table is reduced to in-frame sequences with V and J assigned. These tables do not hold every clone; where another copy was compared, an unresolved V gene accounts for under half, and the others remain unexplained. V, J and clone size were drawn from that table, and D and trimming were deduced from the DNA. The sample table contains roughly 250,000 clones; only one count was recorded for 85% to 90% of them. The ten largest account for around 1% of the sample.

Its CDR3 holds 12 amino acids, cysteine through phenylalanine. Of the read, only the CDR3 DNA is kept; its 36 bases are in frame from base 1. Looking up the germline V gene yields CDR1 SNHLY and CDR2 FYNNEI. The junction carries 10 bases between V and J, which are trimmed by 8 bases and 3 bases respectively. A remark on this clone: Its antigen remains unidentified. No base quality information exists; no much larger clone differs at one position.

Points the paper makes about the study in general: How much clinical and demographic metadata was included differed by source and by participant, and the metadata was provided uncurated.

The rearranged segments are TRBV2 and TRBJ1-1; the D gene cannot be named for sure. The sequenced sample consisted of PBMCs or T cells enriched from blood (not recorded which). This clonotype originated in a middle-aged man who had been exposed to COVID-19. The CDR3 corresponds to CASGREYTEAFF. The sequenced DNA: TGTGCCAGCGGGCGGGAATACACTGAAGCTTTCTTT.